These 16 T cell receptor beta chains share one sample of origin, sequenced in a study of technical replicates of blood from four donors (dated by TCRdb to 2015 to 2018). Receptor libraries were prepared by the immunoSEQ multiplex PCR assay. TCRdb obtained this table from immuneACCESS and retained in-frame rearrangements with V and J assigned. These tables miss some clones; where compared with another copy, unresolved V genes account for less than half of the shortfall, and the remainder is unexplained. The sample contains about 100,000 clones, roughly 95% of them found a single time. The ten largest make up approximately 0.2% of the sample. The source material was T cells isolated from PBMCs. The origin of the receptors is a human donor in good health.

The genes are TRBV6-5 and TRBJ1-2, with D tentatively TRBD1 (6 bases). The CDR3 is 13 residues long. The V gene lost 5 bases and the J gene lost 5 bases, with 12 bases spanning the gap. CDR1 is MNHEY, CDR2 SVGAGI, per germline. The DNA for the CDR3 is TGTGCCAGCAGTAACGACAGGCTTTATGGCTACACCTTC. Amino acid sequence: CASSNDRLYGYTF.

The DNA for the CDR3 is TGTGCCAGCAGCCTCATTGGCAACACCATATATTTT. Its protein is CASSLIGNTIYF. The chain joins TRBV9 to TRBJ1-3; D not certain. The germline V and J ends were trimmed by 4 bases and 7 bases, with 9 bases remaining between them. The germline CDR1 and CDR2 sequences are SGDLS and YYNGEE. This CDR3 is built from 12 residues. The variable domain in full, with the rest retrieved from reference TRBV9 and TRBJ1-3, is DSGVTQTPKHLITATGQRVTLRCSPRSGDLSVYWYQQSLDQGLQFLIQYYNGEERAKGNILERFSAQQFPDLHSELNLSSLELGDSALYFCASSLIGNTIYFGEGSWLTVV.

The rearrangement uses TRBV28 and TRBJ1-5; D ambiguous. Trimming took off 0 bases at V and 1 base at J, with 13 bases between the two ends. CDR3 length: 17 amino acids. CDR1 MDHEN and CDR2 SYDVKM come from the germline V gene. The CDR3 region is CASSLWSGQPSNQPQHF. CDR3 nucleotide sequence: TGTGCCAGCAGTTTATGGAGTGGGCAGCCGAGCAATCAGCCCCAGCATTTT.

This clone turned up a few times. The chain is built from TRBV15 and TRBJ1-4; 7 nucleotides line up with TRBD1. CDR1 LNHNV and CDR2 YYDKDF come from the germline V gene (reference sequence). The junction had 5 bases not matched to a gene; V was cut back by 0 bases and J by 7 bases. The CDR3 runs 15 residues. The CDR3 is CATSREKTGSEKLFF. CDR3 DNA: TGTGCCACCAGCAGAGAAAAGACAGGGTCTGAAAAACTGTTTTTT.

This chain joins TRBV27 and TRBJ2-4; TRBD1 matches at 7 bases. Germline CDR1 is MNHEY and CDR2 is SMNVEV (reference sequence). The length of the CDR3 is 14 residues. V was clipped by 6 bases and J by 1 base; unmatched bases: 3. The CDR3 region is CASRTGMAKNIQYF. In DNA, the CDR3 is TGTGCCAGCAGGACAGGGATGGCCAAAAACATTCAGTACTTC.

The chain is built from TRBV19 and TRBJ1-1, with TRBD1 identical over 9 bases. J lost 4 bases, V lost 4 bases, and 13 bases had no gene match. This CDR3 region has 17 residues. Germline values: CDR1 LNHDA, CDR2 SQIVND (reference sequence). CDR3 DNA: TGTGCCAGTAGTAATCCGGGACAGGGACGGTTTGGCACTGAAGCTTTCTTT. This codes for CASSNPGQGRFGTEAFF.

The V call is TRBV6-6, the J call TRBJ2-3, with TRBD2 as a possible D gene (6 bases). Germline V gene sequence: CDR1 MNHNY, CDR2 SVGAGI (reference sequence). This CDR3 region has 16 residues. The V gene lost 1 base and the J gene lost 8 bases, with 19 bases spanning the gap. This CDR3 reads CASSYFSAGIPGTQYF. DNA of the CDR3: TGTGCCAGCAGTTACTTTTCAGCGGGTATCCCCGGTACGCAGTATTTT.

This clone has just one count. V is TRBV12-5 and J is TRBJ2-1; D might be TRBD2 (7 bases). CDR3 size: 15 residues. Per germline, CDR1 LGHNT and CDR2 FRNRAP. V was shortened by 0 bases and J by 9 bases, with 15 bases between the two germline ends. CDR3 sequence reads: CASGLVVGGAGEQFF. DNA for the CDR3: TGTGCTAGTGGTTTGGTAGTGGGGGGGGCAGGTGAGCAGTTCTTC. The full variable domain, in which reference TRBV12-5 and TRBJ2-1 provide the parts outside the CDR3, is DARVTQTPRHKVTEMGQEVTMRCQPILGHNTVFWYRQTMMQGLELLAYFRNRAPLDDSGMPKDRFSAEMPDATLATLKIQPSEPRDSAVYFCASGLVVGGAGEQFFGPGTRLTVL.

The chain carries TRBV13 and TRBJ2-3, with 12 positions matching TRBD2. The CDR3 sequence is 16 residues long. Per germline, CDR1 PRHDT and CDR2 FYEKMQ (reference sequence). The junction had 7 bases not matched to a gene; V was cut back by 5 bases and J by 4 bases. CDR3 nucleotides: TGTGCCAGCAGCCCCCGGACTAGCGGGATACCAGATACGCAGTATTTT. Translated: CASSPRTSGIPDTQYF.

The chain carries TRBV30 and TRBJ2-2; 8 positions match TRBD2. The trim removed 6 bases at V and 6 bases at J, leaving 9 bases unmatched. The CDR3 has 14 amino acids. CDR1 GTSNPN and CDR2 SVGIG come from the germline V gene (reference sequence). CDR3 coding DNA: TGTGCCTGCTTCGGGGGGGGTGCGGCCGGGGAGCTGTTTTTT. It specifies CACFGGGAAGELFF.

V gene TRBV9 combines with J gene TRBJ2-7; 8 bases are a match to TRBD2. The germline gives CDR1 SGDLS, CDR2 YYNGEE. The CDR3 contains 15 residues. Trimming at V came to 0 bases and at J to 2 bases, leaving 4 bases not matched to a gene. Here the CDR3 reads CASSVDTSGAYEQYF. CDR3 coding DNA: TGTGCCAGCAGCGTAGATACTAGCGGAGCCTACGAGCAGTACTTC.

V and J are TRBV7-3 and TRBJ2-7; D might be TRBD2 (5 bases). Per germline, CDR1 SGHTA and CDR2 FQGTGA. The CDR3 totals 15 residues. Trimming took off 0 bases at V and 5 bases at J, with 14 bases between the two ends. CDR3 amino acids: CASSLTPGNADEQYF. The CDR3, as DNA: TGTGCCAGCAGCTTAACTCCGGGGAACGCCGACGAGCAGTACTTC.

The J gene is TRBJ2-1, the V gene TRBV30; 8 bases align to TRBD2. J gave up 2 bases and V 7 bases, and 4 bases lay outside the gene matches. CDR1 is GTSNPN, CDR2 SVGIG, per germline (reference sequence). The CDR3 length is 13 residues. For the CDR3, the DNA is TGTGCCTCCTGGCGGGGGGCCTACAATGAGCAGTTCTTC. Translated, it gives CASWRGAYNEQFF.

The V call is TRBV7-2, the J call TRBJ2-1, with TRBD1 identical over 7 bases. The germline V gene encodes CDR1 SGHTA and CDR2 FQGNSA. V shed 5 bases, J shed 2 bases, and the junction held 6 bases outside the gene matches. CDR3 length: 15 amino acids. The CDR3 DNA is TGTGCCAGCAGCGTCACAGGGGTCCCCTACAATGAGCAGTTCTTC. It is translated as CASSVTGVPYNEQFF.

The gene calls are TRBV10-2 and TRBJ1-2; 7 bases align to TRBD1. The ends lost 3 bases at V and 6 bases at J; junction bases unmatched: 13. The CDR3 runs 16 residues. The germline V gene encodes CDR1 WSHSY and CDR2 SAAADI. In nucleotides, the CDR3 is TGCGCCAGCAGTGAAGGGTTTGGAGGGGGCGCAGATGGCTACACCTTC. This encodes CASSEGFGGGADGYTF.

The rearrangement joins TRBV6-6 to TRBJ1-2; the D is unclear. This CDR3 comprises 16 residues. Germline V gene data show CDR1 as MNHNY and CDR2 as SVGAGI (reference sequence). V was trimmed by 2 bases and J by 3 bases, leaving 16 bases between them. The CDR3 region is CASSYLIGGSDYGYTF. Written as DNA, the CDR3 is TGTGCCAGCAGTTACCTGATCGGCGGCTCGGACTATGGCTACACCTTC.